This is a list of T cell receptor beta chains from one sample in a study of CD8+ T cells in alopecia areata. Sequencing was performed with immunoSEQ multiplex PCR; in TCRdb, only in-frame clones are kept and a portion is missing. The table shows 75,000 to 100,000 clones, with 40% to 45% occurring only once. The sequenced material came from CD4+ T cells sorted from blood. The source of these receptors is a human donor with alopecia areata. Both conserved end residues are part of each CDR3. A D gene is named only where the DNA matches it firmly. Some rows have no size entry. The others give once, few or many, or a class for an expanded clone.

j_call v_call clone_size d_call cdr3_nt cdr3_aa
TRBJ2-7 TRBV30 . TRBD2 TGTGCCTGGAGGGGAGGGACTCGAAGCTCCTACGAGCAGTACTTC CAWRGGTRSSYEQYF
TRBJ2-3 TRBV7-2 . . TGTGCCAGCAGCTATCCTAGCACAGATACGCAGTATTTT CASSYPSTDTQYF
TRBJ2-7 TRBV29-1 . . TGCAGCGTTGTACAGACCTACGAGCAGTACTTC CSVVQTYEQYF
TRBJ2-5 TRBV28 once . TGTGCCAGCAGTCTCGGGATGGGAAAGACCCAGTACTTC CASSLGMGKTQYF
TRBJ2-3 TRBV4-2 few . TGTGCCAGCAGCCAGGGGACGGTTTCAGATACGCAGTATTTT CASSQGTVSDTQYF
TRBJ2-5 TRBV28 . . TGTGCCAGCAGTTATGGGACGATAGAGACCCAGTACTTC CASSYGTIETQYF
TRBJ2-3 TRBV21-1 . . TGTGCCAGCAGCAAAATTCGAGCCCTCGTCCCAGATACGCAGTATTTT CASSKIRALVPDTQYF
TRBJ1-1 TRBV11-1 . . TGTGCCAGCAGCTTAGGAGGGGACTTGAACACTGAAGCTTTCTTT CASSLGGDLNTEAFF
TRBJ1-1 TRBV7-6 . TRBD1 TGTGCCAGCAGGGGACAGCCGAACACTGAAGCTTTCTTT CASRGQPNTEAFF
TRBJ2-5 TRBV29-1 . . TGCAGCGTTGAGGTCTGGACAGCTCAAGAGACCCAGTACTTC CSVEVWTAQETQYF
TRBJ1-1 TRBV29-1 . . TGCAGCGTTTCGGGTACCTTAAACACTGAAGCTTTCTTT CSVSGTLNTEAFF
TRBJ2-5 TRBV28 . . TGTGCCAGCAGTTTTTTGGAAGAGACCCAGTACTTC CASSFLEETQYF
TRBJ1-1 TRBV28 . . TGTGCCAGCGGAGGACAGAACACTGAAGCTTTCTTT CASGGQNTEAFF
TRBJ2-1 TRBV9 once . TGTGCCAGCAGCGCCTTGACTAGTGGGGATGAGCAGTTCTTC CASSALTSGDEQFF
TRBJ2-7 TRBV7-2 once . TGTGCCAGCCAGTTCGGTCGTAACGAGCAGTACTTC CASQFGRNEQYF
TRBJ2-5 TRBV29-1 . . TGCAGCGTTGAAGAAATTGTCAGCCAAGAGACCCAGTACTTC CSVEEIVSQETQYF
TRBJ2-6 TRBV2 . . TGTGCCAGCCGGGCCGGGGCCAACGTCCTGACTTTC CASRAGANVLTF
TRBJ2-6 TRBV29-1 . . TGCAGCGTGGAAGGTGGGGCCAACGTCCTGACTTTC CSVEGGANVLTF
TRBJ2-7 TRBV28 many . TGTGCCAGCAGTTCTGCAGGGAGTTCCCTCGAGCAGTACTTC CASSSAGSSLEQYF
TRBJ2-5 TRBV29-1 few . TGCAGCGTTGATGAGGCGGGTGGAGAGACCCAGTACTTC CSVDEAGGETQYF
TRBJ2-2 TRBV7-8 . . TGTGCCAGCAGCTTAGCGCACAGTTCGGAACGAGCCACCGGGGAGCTGTTTTTT CASSLAHSSERATGELFF
TRBJ2-7 TRBV7-2 . TRBD2 TGTGCCAGCAGCTCTCACCTACTAGCGGGAGGATACGAGCAGTACTTC CASSSHLLAGGYEQYF
TRBJ1-3 TRBV2 few . TGTGCCAGCAGTGTGACAGACGGAAACACCATATATTTT CASSVTDGNTIYF
TRBJ1-2 TRBV28 few . TGTGCCAGCAGCCCCAACTATGGCTACACCTTC CASSPNYGYTF
TRBJ2-7 TRBV10-2 . . TGCGCCAGCAGTGATCCTCAGGCCGGGCAGTACTTC CASSDPQAGQYF
TRBJ2-7 TRBV7-2 many . TGTGCCAGCAGCTTAGTCTACGAGCAGTACTTC CASSLVYEQYF
TRBJ2-7 TRBV28 few . TGTGCCAGCAGTTTTGGTCTTGGACAGTTATGGTCCTACGAGCAGTACTTC CASSFGLGQLWSYEQYF
TRBJ2-1 TRBV30 . TRBD2 TGTGCCTGGAGCTCACGCTCCGCGGGAGTAATCTACAATGAGCAGTTCTTC CAWSSRSAGVIYNEQFF
TRBJ1-1 TRBV30 . . TGTGCCTGGAGAAGACTTTCCACTGAAGCTTTCTTT CAWRRLSTEAFF
TRBJ1-5 TRBV28 . . TGTGCCAGCAGTGGAAATCAGCCCCAGCATTTT CASSGNQPQHF